The entry that follows covers one T cell receptor (beta chain) sequence. Its recognized antigen is unknown. One base away there is no much larger clone; base qualities are not given. This entry belongs to a study of cytomegalovirus exposure and HLA in healthy donors (dated 2017 in TCRdb). Looking at the study overall: According to an earlier analysis of several hundred of the donors, some 180 million T cells yielded 117 million unique TCR beta sequences and about 300 Gb of sequence data. A later genetic analysis took genome-wide SNP genotypes for about 55% of the 666 donors and used that subset as a discovery cohort. A separate validation cohort of some 130 different subjects was used in addition to the roughly 670-subject first cohort. The number of typed donors differed by locus: roughly 629-630 for A, B, C, DRB1 and DQB1; 522 for DQA1; some 590 for DPA1; and some 450 for DPB1. Donor age, sex, ethnicity and CMV serostatus were collected together with the repertoire data. Every discovery cohort repertoire had been produced on one sequencing platform. Among the roughly 390 genotyped donors, around 81% belonged to the genetic ancestry cluster associated with self-reported Caucasian donors. The T cell repertoires of roughly 660 subjects were profiled by immunosequencing and related to cytomegalovirus serostatus. On average, approximately 250,000 unique TCR beta nucleotide sequences were sequenced per donor among 398 genotyped donors of the cohort, with 15% to 20% of those sequences being non-productive. Rather than using new phenotypic data, the later analysis identified candidate immune exposures from TCR beta sequences and from how often those sequences occurred across donors. The study combined high-throughput TCR immunosequencing, statistical association of individual TCRs with disease status, and machine learning to predict cytomegalovirus infection status. The study was designed to test whether signatures of past pathogen exposure could be identified by cataloging public T cell receptors. Because of strong linkage in the cohort, a handful of DR-DQ haplotypes were treated as single units for association and clustering. To study patterns of TCR occurrence, a later analysis re-analyzed previously published TCR beta repertoires from 666 donors and added high-resolution HLA genotyping. About 280 gigabases of sequencing data and around 88 million unique TCR sequences made up an early release that covered 500 to 650 HLA-typed donors. An earlier analysis of 587 of the donors used high-throughput TCR beta sequencing to judge whether each TCR beta V gene segment behaved as functional or pseudogenic. Both class I and class II loci were covered by HLA typing, at four-digit resolution.

Libraries came from the immunoSEQ multiplex PCR assay. For the multiplex PCR, a mixture combining 60 forward primers for TCR Vbeta segments and 13 reverse primers for TCR Jbeta segments was used. The CDR3 region of rearranged TCR beta genes was amplified from genomic DNA by a multiplex PCR assay. On the Illumina HiSeq System, the amplified TCR beta libraries were sequenced as 87-base-pair reads. From the authors' description of their analysis: In a later analysis, some 80 million unique TCR beta chains were counted across the approximately 640 repertoires, and roughly 11 million of these chains were shared by at least two donors. To remove PCR and sequencing errors, raw reads were error-corrected and collapsed into unique sequences using a nearest-neighbor algorithm that merged closely related sequences. V, D and J gene segments were assigned by aligning CDR3 sequences to IMGT reference sequences. For a sequence to be retained, a match of at least six nucleotides to both a V gene segment and a J gene segment was required. Rearrangements were called productive when the CDR3 lacked stop codons and stayed in frame with V and J; all others were non-productive. CDR3 was defined according to IMGT convention as the region running from the second conserved V-encoded cysteine to the conserved J-encoded phenylalanine. The earlier analysis of some 550 of the donors excluded any sequence lacking an unambiguous match to a single V gene segment. An earlier analysis of a few hundred of the donors classified V segments as functional when productive rearrangements were above 56.7% and as segregating when the standard deviation between donors was above 5%. A statistical classification framework was built to diagnose cytomegalovirus status from the catalog of TCR beta chain sequences. In a later analysis, TCR nucleotide sequences were compared against IMGT/GENE-DB human TR gene sequences so that V and J genes could be assigned. In a later analysis, CDR3 sequences and most-parsimonious VDJ recombination scenarios were assigned using the TCRdist pipeline. A later analysis defined each TCR beta chain by its CDR3 amino acid sequence plus V-gene family, and excluded reads lacking a unique V-gene family. A later analysis removed 592 highly shared, low-generation-probability nucleotide sequences to deal with suspected cross-contamination and a sequencing artifact. A later analysis calculated a clonal expansion index for each public chain from normalized within-repertoire ranks of inferred template counts. Generation probabilities in a later analysis came from a VDJ recombination model fitted to out-of-frame rearrangements, and those results were checked against IGoR. Hypergeometric tests were used in a later analysis to score TCR-TCR, TCR-HLA and TCR-CMV co-occurrence, with a repertoire-size bias correction applied to the TCR pairs. To estimate false discovery rates, a later analysis permuted the HLA or CMV assignments 20 times. In a later analysis, co-occurring TCRs were grouped using DBSCAN, and TCRdist sequence similarity was added for clustering within HLA-allele-positive subsets. For co-occurrence clustering, repertoires with fewer than 30,000 or more than 120,000 public chains were excluded, along with several repertoires with anomalous nucleotide sharing. This is the immuneACCESS table as TCRdb keeps it, with only in-frame sequences that have V and J called. A part of the clones is gone; compared with another copy, unresolved V genes explain less than half, and the rest is unexplained. That table furnishes V, J and clone size, whereas the DNA furnished D and trimming. Recorded for this sample are 95,000 to 110,000 clones; roughly three quarters of them occurred a single time. The ten largest clonotypes hold 10% of the sample.

The cohort consisted of some 730 healthy bone marrow donors. Cohort members were all nominally healthy when sampled, although unrecorded immune exposures were likely present. The donor was CMV seropositive and belonged to the group of 270 or so seropositive cohort members. A peripheral blood sample was provided by each donor, and peripheral blood mononuclear cells were used for TCR beta sequencing. The Qiagen DNeasy Blood Extraction Kit was used to extract genomic DNA from the blood cell samples. Including the terminal cysteine and phenylalanine, the CDR3 comprises 15 residues. Of all the DNA, just the CDR3 is kept, 45 bases in frame from base 1. Trimming leaves V shorter by 0 bases and J shorter by 3 bases, with the junction holding 2 bases beyond the gene matches. CDR1 and CDR2 were assigned from the germline V gene as SGHDT and YYEEEE. Findings and caveats that apply to the study as a whole: CMV serostatus was the only immune exposure information available for the cohort. A group of highly shared sequence variants was considered likely to be a technical artifact of the sequencing pipeline. Because counts were too low, seventeen rarely observed V segments, including chromosome 9 orphons, were excluded from the earlier analysis of fewer than 650 of the donors. The study listed 164 TCR beta chains as associated with cytomegalovirus. According to a later analysis, TCR association rates differed among HLA loci, with DRB1 alleles showing the most associated TCRs and HLA-C alleles showing the fewest. Three of the identified cytomegalovirus-associated TCR beta chains were confirmed in vitro to be specific for cytomegalovirus antigens. A further reported finding was that TCR beta sequences accurately predicted the HLA-A and HLA-B alleles for most subjects in the first cohort. Strong co-occurrence of HLA alleles, especially DR and DQ, made assigning TCR associations to individual alleles difficult. Most TCR sequences were observed very rarely across donors, whereas some public TCRs were present in many individuals. Because HLA typing was missing for some donors at each locus, association tests included only the typed subset. Sequencing depth was assumed to be roughly uniform across donors in the presence/absence analyses, though that assumption may not hold. Correlated functional status among segregating V segments might be attributable to linkage disequilibrium, but an unknown experimental factor could not be ruled out. In a later analysis, some 17,000 TCR beta sequences were associated with specific HLA alleles at a false discovery rate of 0.05. Compared with equally common non-associated chains, HLA-associated TCR beta chains in a later analysis were more clonally expanded and had lower generation probabilities. The authors suggested that the approach could potentially be extended to other disease states and immunological phenotypes. In both the original and validation cohorts, the classifier was reported to diagnose cytomegalovirus status with high specificity and sensitivity. In a later genetic analysis, a missense DCLRE1C variant was associated with V-gene and J-gene trimming of TCR beta chains, and the association was replicated in an independent cohort. The cohort was sequenced for TCR beta chains only, and without alpha or paired-chain data the features that could be detected were limited. In a later analysis, most CMV-associated TCR beta chains were found to appear HLA-restricted, with HLA associations seemingly driven largely by CMV exposure. According to a later genetic analysis, donors in an Asian-associated ancestry cluster had fewer N-insertions in productive TCRs than the approximately 690-donor mean. Broadly in line with IMGT annotations, most TCR beta V segments showed up in productive rearrangements about 90% or about 30% of the time in an earlier analysis of a few hundred of the donors. The 87-base-pair reads could not distinguish some IMGT-functional V segments, including TRBV6-2 and TRBV6-3, so those segments were excluded. A later analysis reported that several top co-occurrence clusters appeared linked to parvovirus B19, influenza, CMV and Epstein-Barr virus.

This chain is built from TRBV5-6 and TRBJ2-7; 11 of the junction bases match TRBD1. The sequencing sample was made of PBMCs. The TCR sequence derives from a woman between 18 and 29 years old in good health and CMV-seropositive. The bases are TGTGCCAGCAGCTTGGGCGGGACAGGGGGCTACGAGCAGTACTTC. It specifies CASSLGGTGGYEQYF.